The entry that follows covers one T cell receptor beta chain sequence. Its antigen specificity is not known. One base away there is no much larger clone; base qualities are not given. T-cell subsets were not sorted, and bulk bone marrow was analyzed instead. TCR beta CDR3 regions were immunosequenced from bone marrow of about a dozen myelodysplastic syndrome patients before and after hypomethylating agent therapy. To track the repertoire longitudinally, every patient provided one baseline bone marrow along with two to three bone marrows taken at different post-treatment timepoints. Whole bone marrow served as the source for genomic DNA extraction, with DNA quality checked using TapeStation, NanoDrop OneC and PicoGreen assays. The protocol used for the library was the immunoSEQ multiplex PCR assay. Survey resolution was applied, with two replicates of 200 ng each being run for a total of roughly 400 ng of DNA per sample. The hsTCRB kit detected rearranged TCRB sequences in genomic DNA using multiplex PCR primers targeting V and J genes. The first PCR used the QIAGEN Multiplex PCR Kit for roughly 31 cycles to amplify the CDR3 region. Sample barcodes and Illumina adapters were attached to each replicate during a second PCR lasting seven to eight cycles. A QuantStudio 6 together with the KAPA library quantification kit was used to quantify the pooled libraries. Roughly 14 pM of pooled libraries was sequenced on an Illumina MiSeq using 156-cycle single-end reads plus a 15-cycle index read. Under the source paper's analysis protocol: VDJdb annotation flagged less than 2% of some 150,000 unique clonotypes as previously reported viral-epitope-specific. The immunoSEQ Data Assistant and immunoSEQ Analyzer turned the raw reads into TCRB repertoires that were normalized and annotated. Clonotypes were analyzed with the immunarch R package version 0.6.5 and BioAnalyzer. Every repertoire was downsampled to the clone count of the smallest repertoire before richness was estimated. Clonotypes were classified as expanded, contracted or novel by Fisher's exact tests, with novel defined as zero frequency before treatment. Significantly changed CDR3 beta sequences were clustered with GLIPH2 at simulation_depth=1000 and kmer_min_depth=3, and CDR3s shorter than five residues were left out. What TCRdb holds here is the immuneACCESS table cut down to in-frame rearrangements. Part of the clones is not present; checked against another copy, under half of the missing clones reflect an unresolved V gene, and the others are unexplained. The V and J calls and clone size are taken from that table; D and trimming were inferred from the DNA. Here the sample has 1,500 or so clones; about 80% occur a single time. The ten largest clones take up over 15% of the sample.

The sample comes from a study of hypomethylating agent response in myelodysplastic syndrome (dated by TCRdb to the early 2020s). Broadly, across the study: The hypomethylating agents azacitidine (about 75% of the 11) or decitabine (3 of 11) were used to treat the patients. Of the myelodysplastic syndrome patients in the cohort, 8 or 9 were male and 2 were female. Response was defined as complete response or hematologic improvement, and any patient who met neither criterion was considered a non-responder. TET2 mutation was identified most frequently, being present in 5 of 11 patients. Patients had a mean age of approximately 72 +/- 6.3 years, and a diploid cytogenetic profile was the most common. Roughly 6 patients responded with complete response or hematologic improvement, and about five patients were non-responders.

The V end loses 0 bases and the J end loses 5 bases, and a stretch of 11 bases separates them. CDR1 LGHNA and CDR2 YNFKEQ are derived from the germline V gene. The CDR3 runs 15 residues from the cysteine to the phenylalanine. CDR3 DNA is the only sequence kept; it has 45 bases, read in frame from the first base. Findings and caveats that apply to the study as a whole: Richness, rarefaction diversity and clonality did not change significantly after hypomethylating agent treatment, across all patients or within response groups. Novel clonotypes were found to emerge more often in responders, whereas more contracted clonotypes were observed in non-responders after treatment. Healthy control donors were not age-matched to MDS patients, which could have impacted the MDS versus healthy comparison. Possible recognition of novel MDS antigens by the shared GLIPH2 clusters was not confirmed, and experimental validation of that possible recognition is needed. The cohort was small, with only approximately ten patients analyzed.

The material sequenced was bone marrow, taken before or after starting hypomethylating agent treatment for myelodysplastic syndrome (not recorded which). This clonotype originated in a human donor with myelodysplastic syndrome. The chain uses TRBV4-2 and TRBJ1-5; TRBD1 is possibly the D segment (5 matching bases). The CDR3 in this case is CASSQDRAPYQPQHF. The DNA sequence reads TGTGCCAGCAGCCAAGACAGGGCTCCTTATCAGCCCCAGCATTTT.